Sequencing of this TCR beta chain was carried out in a study of blood T cell repertoires in COVID-19. The wider study: The origin of the acute and convalescent COVID-19 samples was the United States, Italy and Spain. From T cells, B-cell-depleted T cells, or PBMCs came the material, which was cDNA or gDNA.

The authors' processing: Amplified reference gene primers provided the basis for estimating nucleated cell counts. Assay used: immunoSEQ multiplex PCR; TCRdb lists only in-frame clones, some missing. From that table come the V and J calls and clone size; the DNA was used to work out D and trimming. The table records about 140,000 clones, about 77% of them present only once. This clone has a handful of counts. V lost 0 bases and J 2 bases, leaving 9 bases between the germline ends. In germline, CDR1 is SGHDT, CDR2 YYEEEE. The CDR3 is made up of 14 amino acids. The TCR was taken from a man in his 60s with acute or convalescent COVID-19. The material sequenced was peripheral blood. The genes are TRBV5-6 and TRBJ2-7; TRBD1 might be the D (6 bases). The CDR3 loop reads CASSLATGTYEQYF. The CDR3 nucleotides read TGTGCCAGCAGCTTGGCGACAGGAACCTACGAGCAGTACTTC.